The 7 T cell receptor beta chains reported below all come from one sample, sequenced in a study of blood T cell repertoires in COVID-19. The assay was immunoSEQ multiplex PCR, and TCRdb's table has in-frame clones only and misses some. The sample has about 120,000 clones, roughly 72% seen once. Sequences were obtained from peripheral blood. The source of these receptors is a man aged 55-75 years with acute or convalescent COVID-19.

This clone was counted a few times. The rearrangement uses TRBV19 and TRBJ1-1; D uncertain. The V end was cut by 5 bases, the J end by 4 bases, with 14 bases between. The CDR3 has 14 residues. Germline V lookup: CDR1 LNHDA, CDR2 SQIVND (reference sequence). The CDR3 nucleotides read TGTGCCAGTAGTCCGGGATTTCGTGGCACTGAAGCTTTCTTT. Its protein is CASSPGFRGTEAFF.

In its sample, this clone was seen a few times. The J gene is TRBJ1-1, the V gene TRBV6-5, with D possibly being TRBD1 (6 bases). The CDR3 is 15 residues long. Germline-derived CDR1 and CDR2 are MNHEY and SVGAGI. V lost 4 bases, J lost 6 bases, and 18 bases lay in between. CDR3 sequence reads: CASSSRQAPNAEAFF. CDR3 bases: TGTGCCAGCAGTTCCCGACAGGCCCCTAACGCTGAAGCTTTCTTT.

CDR3 sequence reads: CAYTLGTFPGGYTF. As DNA, the CDR3 is TGTGCCTACACACTTGGGACATTCCCGGGCGGCTACACCTTC. The rearrangement links TRBV30 to TRBJ1-2; a possible D gene is TRBD1 (6 bases). The CDR3 consists of 14 residues. Trimming removed 7 bases at V and 8 bases at J, with 23 bases between. Germline V CDR1 and CDR2: GTSNPN, SVGIG (reference sequence).

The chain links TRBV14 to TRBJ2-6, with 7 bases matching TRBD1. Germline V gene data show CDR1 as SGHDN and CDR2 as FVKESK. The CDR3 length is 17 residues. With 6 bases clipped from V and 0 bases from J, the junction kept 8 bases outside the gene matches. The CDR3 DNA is TGTGCCAGCAGAAGACAGGGAACCCACTCTGGGGCCAACGTCCTGACTTTC. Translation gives CASRRQGTHSGANVLTF. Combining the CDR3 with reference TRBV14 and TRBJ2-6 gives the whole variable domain EAGVTQFPSHSVIEKGQTVTLRCDPISGHDNLYWYRRVMGKEIKFLLHFVKESKQDESGMPNNRFLAERTGGTYSTLKVQPAELEDSGVYFCASRRQGTHSGANVLTFGAGSRLTVL.

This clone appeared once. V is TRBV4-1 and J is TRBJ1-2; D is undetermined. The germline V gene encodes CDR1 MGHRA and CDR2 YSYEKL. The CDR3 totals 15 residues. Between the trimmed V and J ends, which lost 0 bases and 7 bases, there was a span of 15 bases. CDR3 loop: CASSQEVTGYGGYTF. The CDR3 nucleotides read TGCGCCAGCAGCCAAGAAGTAACGGGGTATGGTGGCTACACCTTC.

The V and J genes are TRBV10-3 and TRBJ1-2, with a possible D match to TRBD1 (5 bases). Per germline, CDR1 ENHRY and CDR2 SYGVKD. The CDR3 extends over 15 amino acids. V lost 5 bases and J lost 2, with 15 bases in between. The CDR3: CAISSAVGQNYGYTF. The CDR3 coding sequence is TGTGCCATCAGTTCGGCCGTTGGACAAAACTATGGCTACACCTTC.

Here the CDR3 reads CAWSPTRGGLVAGLGTGELFF. The CDR3 nucleotides read TGTGCCTGGAGTCCCACTCGGGGGGGGCTAGTAGCGGGCTTAGGGACCGGGGAGCTGTTTTTT. The V and J genes are TRBV30 and TRBJ2-2, with 8 bases lining up with TRBD2. CDR1 is GTSNPN and CDR2 is SVGIG in the germline V gene (reference sequence). The CDR3 length is 21 residues. Trimming cost V 2 bases and J 5 bases; bases outside gene matches: 25.